One and the same sample provided the 2 T cell receptor beta chains below, sequenced in a study of T-cell reconstitution after alpha-beta-depleted transplantation in children. A TCRbeta library incorporating unique molecular identifiers was prepared. TCRdb passed the PCR reads through MiXCR, listing each CDR3 protein once. The sample includes 490,000 or so distinct CDR3 sequences, roughly 10% seen only once; the top ten take 2% to 2.5%. Sequencing used PBMCs, obtained before TCRalphabeta/CD19-depleted stem cell transplant. These receptors all stem from a child aged 2 to 15 with inherited bone marrow failure, due to receive a stem cell transplant.

This clonotype was recorded many times. This chain links TRBV15 with TRBJ1-2, with a possible D match to TRBD1 (5 bases). The CDR3 contains 15 residues. Germline V gene data show CDR1 as LNHNV and CDR2 as YYDKDF (reference sequence). V lost 0 bases and J lost 6, with 14 bases in between. The CDR3 nucleotides are TGTGCCACCAGCAGAGATCTAGGGGATTACGATGGCTACACCTTC. Translating gives CATSRDLGDYDGYTF.

This clonotype was seen only a few times. The chain employs TRBV6-2 or TRBV6-3 and TRBJ1-5, with TRBD1 as a possible D gene (5 bases). The CDR3 has 14 residues. CDR1 and CDR2 from the germline V gene are MNHEY and SVGEGT. Trimming left V 7 bases short and J 6 bases short, with 16 bases between. CDR3: CASTPGAGRQPQHF. The CDR3 region has the DNA TGTGCCAGCACCCCCGGGGCAGGTCGTCAGCCCCAGCATTTT.